This T cell receptor (beta chain) was sequenced for a study of blood T cell repertoires in COVID-19. On the study more broadly: The United States, Italy and Spain provided the acute and convalescent COVID-19 samples.

In the original analysis: For nucleated cells, counts were estimated from reference gene primer amplification. The repertoire was sequenced with immunoSEQ multiplex PCR; TCRdb's copy has only in-frame clones and lacks some. D and trimming were read from the DNA, whereas the V and J calls and clone size are those reported in that table. The sample contains roughly 62,000 clones, 80% to 95% of which appear only once. V gave up 2 bases and J gave up 6 bases, with 17 bases separating them. The CDR3 runs 15 residues. Germline assignment: CDR1 MNHEY and CDR2 SMNVEV (reference sequence). This clonotype was obtained from a human donor in a cohort sampled during active COVID-19. This chain uses TRBV27 with TRBJ2-7, with a possible D match to TRBD2 (5 bases). Sequencing input: peripheral blood. The CDR3 sequence is CASSLTGLRKGEQYF. Written as DNA, the CDR3 is TGTGCCAGCAGTTTAACTGGACTCCGGAAGGGCGAGCAGTACTTC.